The T cell receptor beta chain under discussion was sequenced for a study of cytomegalovirus exposure and HLA in healthy donors (TCRdb year 2017). Regarding the complete study: According to an earlier analysis of 587 of the donors, about 179 million T cells yielded 90 million to 140 million unique TCR beta sequences and about 300 Gb of sequence data. An early release that covered 640 HLA-typed donors contained around 300 gigabases of sequencing data and about 93 million unique TCR sequences. The genetic ancestry cluster associated with self-reported Caucasian donors included over 65% of the roughly 360 genotyped donors. The aim of the study was to test whether cataloging public T cell receptors could identify signatures of past pathogen exposure. Using immunosequencing, the study profiled T cell repertoires from 640 or so subjects and related those repertoires to cytomegalovirus serostatus. Along with the roughly 670-subject first cohort, a separate validation cohort of over 90 different subjects was used. To predict cytomegalovirus infection status, the study brought together high-throughput TCR immunosequencing, statistical association of individual TCRs with disease status, and machine learning. In a later analysis, previously published TCR beta repertoires from 600 to 850 donors were re-analyzed and high-resolution HLA genotyping was added so that TCR occurrence patterns could be studied. Rather than drawing on any new phenotypic data, the later analysis identified candidate immune exposures from TCR beta sequences and the way those sequences occurred across donors. An earlier analysis of 500 to 750 of the donors applied high-throughput TCR beta sequencing to assess whether each TCR beta V gene segment acted as functional or pseudogenic. Donor age, sex, ethnicity and CMV serostatus were collected together with the repertoire data. A later genetic analysis used genome-wide SNP genotypes for 398 of the 666 donors, treating that subset as a discovery cohort. Every repertoire in the discovery cohort had been generated on one and the same sequencing platform. Both class I and class II loci were covered by HLA typing, at four-digit resolution. The number of typed donors differed by locus: about 620-640 for A, B, C, DRB1 and DQB1; 522 for DQA1; about 600 for DPA1; and some 470 for DPB1. Four or five DR-DQ haplotypes were handled as single units for association and clustering because linkage in the cohort was strong. On average, about 240,000 unique TCR beta nucleotide sequences were sequenced per donor among fewer than 500 genotyped donors of the cohort, with roughly 18% of those sequences being non-productive. Study-wide conclusions, independent of this receptor: In the study, around 160 TCR beta chains were listed as associated with cytomegalovirus. Broadly in line with IMGT annotations, most TCR beta V segments showed up in productive rearrangements about 87% or about 30% of the time in an earlier analysis of some 590 of the donors. The only immune exposure information available for the cohort was CMV serostatus. HLA typing was unavailable for some donors at each locus, so association tests used only the typed subset. A cluster of highly shared sequence variants was judged likely to represent a technical artifact of the sequencing pipeline. A later analysis found that HLA-associated TCR beta chains were more clonally expanded and had lower generation probabilities than equally common non-associated chains. A few of the identified cytomegalovirus-associated TCR beta chains were confirmed in vitro to be specific for cytomegalovirus antigens. A later genetic analysis associated a missense DCLRE1C variant with V-gene and J-gene trimming of TCR beta chains, and an independent cohort replicated the association. Only TCR beta chains were sequenced in this cohort, and the absence of alpha or paired-chain data limited detectable features. At a false discovery rate of 0.05, a later analysis linked some 18,000 TCR beta sequences to specific HLA alleles. When HLA alleles, especially DR and DQ, strongly co-occurred, TCR associations were difficult to assign to individual alleles. According to a later analysis, parvovirus B19, influenza, CMV and Epstein-Barr virus appeared linked to several top co-occurrence clusters. A later analysis found that most CMV-associated TCR beta chains appeared HLA-restricted, with HLA associations seemingly driven largely by CMV exposure. In a later analysis, the rate of TCR association differed among HLA loci, with DRB1 alleles having the most associated TCRs and HLA-C alleles having the fewest. Some IMGT-functional V segments, including TRBV6-2 and TRBV6-3, could not be told apart with the 87-base-pair reads, so those segments were excluded. Cytomegalovirus status was reported to be diagnosed by the classifier with high specificity and sensitivity in both the original and validation cohorts. The authors suggested that the approach could potentially be generalized to other disease states and immunological phenotypes. According to a later genetic analysis, donors in an Asian-associated ancestry cluster had fewer N-insertions in productive TCRs than the roughly 670-donor mean. A further reported finding was that TCR beta sequences accurately predicted the HLA-A and HLA-B alleles for most subjects in the first cohort. Because counts were too low, some 16 rarely observed V segments, including chromosome 9 orphons, were excluded from the earlier analysis of several hundred of the donors. Across donors, most TCR sequences were observed very rarely, whereas some public TCRs were present in many individuals. Linkage disequilibrium might explain the correlated functional status among segregating V segments, but an unknown experimental factor could not be excluded. Roughly uniform sequencing depth across donors was assumed in presence/absence analyses, although this assumption may not hold.

The library came from the immunoSEQ multiplex PCR assay. For the multiplex PCR, a mixture combining 60 forward primers for TCR Vbeta segments and 13 reverse primers for TCR Jbeta segments was used. Amplification of the CDR3 region of rearranged TCR beta genes was performed with a multiplex PCR assay on genomic DNA. On the Illumina HiSeq System, the amplified TCR beta libraries were sequenced as 87-base-pair reads. The original pipeline was this. A later analysis tallied around 87 million unique TCR beta chains across the 640 or so repertoires, and approximately 9.9 million of those chains were shared by two or more donors. To remove PCR and sequencing errors, raw reads were error-corrected and collapsed into unique sequences using a nearest-neighbor algorithm that merged closely related sequences. CDR3 sequences were aligned to IMGT reference sequences to assign V, D and J gene segments. For a sequence to be retained, a match of at least six nucleotides was required to both a V gene segment and a J gene segment. Rearrangements were called productive when the CDR3 lacked stop codons and stayed in frame with V and J; all others were non-productive. Following IMGT convention, CDR3 was defined as the stretch from the second conserved V-encoded cysteine up to the conserved J-encoded phenylalanine. In an earlier analysis of roughly 610 of the donors, sequences lacking an unambiguous match to a single V gene segment were excluded. In an earlier analysis of 587 of the donors, V segments were called functional above 56.7% productive rearrangements and were called segregating when the between-donor standard deviation exceeded 5%. A statistical classification framework was built for diagnosing cytomegalovirus status from the catalog of TCR beta chain sequences. In a later analysis, TCR nucleotide sequences were compared against IMGT/GENE-DB human TR gene sequences so that V and J genes could be assigned. The TCRdist pipeline was used in a later analysis to assign CDR3 sequences and most-parsimonious VDJ recombination scenarios. In a later analysis, each TCR beta chain was defined by its CDR3 amino acid sequence together with its V-gene family, and reads without a unique V-gene family were excluded. In a later analysis, 450 to 600 highly shared, low-generation-probability nucleotide sequences were removed to address suspected cross-contamination and a sequencing artifact. In a later analysis, a clonal expansion index was calculated for each public chain from normalized within-repertoire ranks of inferred template counts. A later analysis computed generation probabilities with a VDJ recombination model fitted to out-of-frame rearrangements, and checked the results against IGoR. In a later analysis, TCR-TCR, TCR-HLA and TCR-CMV co-occurrence was scored with hypergeometric tests, and a repertoire-size bias correction was applied to TCR pairs. To estimate false discovery rates, a later analysis permuted the HLA or CMV assignments 20 times. In a later analysis, co-occurring TCRs were grouped with DBSCAN, and TCRdist sequence similarity was added when clustering was performed within HLA-allele-positive subsets. Repertoires with fewer than 30,000 or more than 120,000 public chains were left out of co-occurrence clustering, as were a handful of repertoires with anomalous nucleotide sharing. TCRdb provides this immuneACCESS table in a form limited to in-frame rearrangements. Some clones are lacking; in checked studies, under half of them reflect an unresolved V gene, and why the rest are absent is not known. For V, J and clone size, that table is used; D and trimming come from the DNA. The sample table holds under 150,000 clones, of which about 86% were seen once. Roughly 5.2% of the sample is taken by the ten largest.

In the case of this clone: Its antigen remains unidentified. Base qualities are not recorded, but no much larger clone differs from it by a single base.

The cohort comprised hundreds of healthy bone marrow donors. At the time of sampling, all cohort members were nominally healthy, though unrecorded immune exposures were likely present. The donor tested CMV seronegative and was one of the 352 seronegative cohort members. Each donor provided a peripheral blood sample, and peripheral blood mononuclear cells were used for TCR beta sequencing. Genomic DNA was extracted from the blood cell samples with the Qiagen DNeasy Blood Extraction Kit. V loses 1 base at its end and J loses 9 bases; junction bases beyond the gene matches: 5. CDR1 and CDR2 were assigned from the germline V gene as SGHTA and FQGTGA. Inclusive of the bounding cysteine and phenylalanine, the CDR3 is 15 residues long. Of all the DNA, just the CDR3 is kept, 45 bases in frame from base 1.

Sequencing was done on a sample of PBMCs. This sequence was found in a woman aged 30 to 39 in good health and CMV-seronegative. The sequence joins TRBV7-3 to TRBJ2-1; 11 of the junction bases match TRBD1. The CDR3 is CASSLIGQGAGEQFF. The nucleotides are TGTGCCAGCAGCTTAATTGGACAGGGGGCGGGTGAGCAGTTCTTC.